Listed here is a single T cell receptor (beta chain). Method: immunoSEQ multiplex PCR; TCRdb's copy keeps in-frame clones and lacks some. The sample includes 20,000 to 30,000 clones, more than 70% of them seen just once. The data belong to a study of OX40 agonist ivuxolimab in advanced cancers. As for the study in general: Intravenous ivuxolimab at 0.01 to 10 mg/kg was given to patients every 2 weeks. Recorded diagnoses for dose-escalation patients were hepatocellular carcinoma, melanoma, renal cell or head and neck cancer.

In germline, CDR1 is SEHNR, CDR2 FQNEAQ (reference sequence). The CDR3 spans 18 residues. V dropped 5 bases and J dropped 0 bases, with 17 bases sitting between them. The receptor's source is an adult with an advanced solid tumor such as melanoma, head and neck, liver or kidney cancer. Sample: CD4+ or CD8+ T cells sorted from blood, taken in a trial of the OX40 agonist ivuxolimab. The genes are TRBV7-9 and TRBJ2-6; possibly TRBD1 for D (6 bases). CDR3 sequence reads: CASSRSQGQDSGANVLTF. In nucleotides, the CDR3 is TGTGCCAGCAGCCGCTCTCAGGGACAAGACTCTGGGGCCAACGTCCTGACTTTC.